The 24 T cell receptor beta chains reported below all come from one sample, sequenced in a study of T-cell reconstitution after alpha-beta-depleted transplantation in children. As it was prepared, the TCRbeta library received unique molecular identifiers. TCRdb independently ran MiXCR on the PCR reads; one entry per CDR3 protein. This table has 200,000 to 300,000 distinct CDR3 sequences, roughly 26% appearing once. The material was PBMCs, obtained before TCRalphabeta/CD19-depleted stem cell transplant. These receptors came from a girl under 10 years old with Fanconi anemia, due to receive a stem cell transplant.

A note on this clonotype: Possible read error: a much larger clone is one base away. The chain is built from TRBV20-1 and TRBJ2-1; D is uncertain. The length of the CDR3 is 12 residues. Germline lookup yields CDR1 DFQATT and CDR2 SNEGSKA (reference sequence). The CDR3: CSVRLLYNQQFF. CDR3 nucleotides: TGCAGTGTCAGACTCCTCTACAATCAGCAGTTCTTC.

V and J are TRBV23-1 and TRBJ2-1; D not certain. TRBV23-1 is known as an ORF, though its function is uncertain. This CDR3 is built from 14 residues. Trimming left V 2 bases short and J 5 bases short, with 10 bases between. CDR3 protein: CASSQLRGHNEQFF. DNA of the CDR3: TGCGCCAGCAGTCAACTTAGAGGACACAATGAGCAGTTCTTC.

This chain's CDR3 is CSAARAQDNGYTF. CDR3 in DNA: TGCAGTGCTGCCCGGGCCCAGGACAATGGCTACACCTTC. The chain couples TRBV20-1 to TRBJ1-2, with D maybe TRBD1 (5 bases). Germline-derived CDR1 and CDR2 are DFQATT and SNEGSKA (reference sequence). There are 13 residues in the CDR3. Trimming removed 5 bases from V and 6 bases from J, with 16 bases in between.

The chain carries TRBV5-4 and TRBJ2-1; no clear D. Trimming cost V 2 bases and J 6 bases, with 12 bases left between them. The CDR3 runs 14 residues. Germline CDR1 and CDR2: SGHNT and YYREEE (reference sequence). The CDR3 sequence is CASSFFVVGNEQFF. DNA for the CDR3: TGTGCCAGCAGCTTCTTTGTGGTGGGCAATGAGCAGTTCTTC.

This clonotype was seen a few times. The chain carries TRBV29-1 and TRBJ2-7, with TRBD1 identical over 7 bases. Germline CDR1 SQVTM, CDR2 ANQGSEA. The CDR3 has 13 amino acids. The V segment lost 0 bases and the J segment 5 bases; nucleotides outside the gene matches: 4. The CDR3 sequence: CSVEDLTGHEQYF. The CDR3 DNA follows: TGCAGCGTTGAAGATCTGACAGGGCACGAGCAGTACTTC.

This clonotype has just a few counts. The CDR3 DNA reads TGTGCCAGCAGCTTAACCCCTCGGGACTCCCCCTCCTACAATGAGCAGTTCTTC. Residues: CASSLTPRDSPSYNEQFF. The chain employs TRBV7-3 and TRBJ2-1, with D tentatively TRBD2 (6 bases). V shed 0 bases and J shed 0 bases, with 15 bases lying between them. Germline V gene data show CDR1 as SGHTA and CDR2 as FQGTGA. The length of the CDR3 is 18 residues.

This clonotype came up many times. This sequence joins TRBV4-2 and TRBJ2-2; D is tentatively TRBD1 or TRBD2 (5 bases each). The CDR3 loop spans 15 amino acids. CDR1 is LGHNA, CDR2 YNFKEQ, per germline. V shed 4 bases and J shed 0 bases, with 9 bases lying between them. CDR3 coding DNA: TGTGCCAGCAGCCCCGGGACCGCGAACACCGGGGAGCTGTTTTTT. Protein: CASSPGTANTGELFF.

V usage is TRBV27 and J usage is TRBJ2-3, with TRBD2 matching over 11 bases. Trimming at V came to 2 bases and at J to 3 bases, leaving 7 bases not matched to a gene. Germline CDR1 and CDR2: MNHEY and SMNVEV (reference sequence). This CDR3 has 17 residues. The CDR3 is CASSLRAGTSGTDTQYF. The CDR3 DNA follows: TGTGCCAGCAGTTTAAGGGCCGGGACTAGCGGAACAGATACGCAGTATTTT.

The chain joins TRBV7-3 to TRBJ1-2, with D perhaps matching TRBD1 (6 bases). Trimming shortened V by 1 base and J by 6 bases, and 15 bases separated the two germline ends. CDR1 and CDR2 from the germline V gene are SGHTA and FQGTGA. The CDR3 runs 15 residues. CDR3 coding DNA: TGTGCCAGCAGCTTAAGTGGGGGGCCCCGCGATGGCTACACCTTC. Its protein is CASSLSGGPRDGYTF.

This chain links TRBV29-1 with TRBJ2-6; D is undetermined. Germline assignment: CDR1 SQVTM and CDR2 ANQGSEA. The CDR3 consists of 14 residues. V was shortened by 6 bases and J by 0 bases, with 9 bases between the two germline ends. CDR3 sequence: CSVISTSGANVLTF. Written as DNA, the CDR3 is TGCAGCGTAATTTCAACCTCTGGGGCCAACGTCCTGACTTTC.

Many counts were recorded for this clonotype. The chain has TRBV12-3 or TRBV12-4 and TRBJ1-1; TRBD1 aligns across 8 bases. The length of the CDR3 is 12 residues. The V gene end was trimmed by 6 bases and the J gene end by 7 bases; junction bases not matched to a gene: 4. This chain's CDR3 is CASRTGAGEAFF. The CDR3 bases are TGTGCCAGCAGGACAGGGGCCGGTGAAGCTTTCTTT.

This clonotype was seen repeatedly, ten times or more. In DNA, the CDR3 is TGTGCCAGCAGTCCCGGACTAGCGGGACTTATCGGTAAAGATACGCAGTATTTT. Encoded protein: CASSPGLAGLIGKDTQYF. This chain uses TRBV6-5 with TRBJ2-3; 12 nucleotides line up with TRBD2. Trimming at V came to 5 bases and at J to 5 bases, leaving 14 bases not matched to a gene. Per the germline V gene, CDR1 is MNHEY and CDR2 is SVGAGI. CDR3 length equals 18 residues.

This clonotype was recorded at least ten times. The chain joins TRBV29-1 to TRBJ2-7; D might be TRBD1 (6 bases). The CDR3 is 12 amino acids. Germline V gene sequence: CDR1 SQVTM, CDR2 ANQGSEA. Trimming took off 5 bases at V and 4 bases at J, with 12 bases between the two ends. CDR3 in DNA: TGCAGCGTTCGGACAGAAGCTTACGAGCAGTACTTC. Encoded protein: CSVRTEAYEQYF.

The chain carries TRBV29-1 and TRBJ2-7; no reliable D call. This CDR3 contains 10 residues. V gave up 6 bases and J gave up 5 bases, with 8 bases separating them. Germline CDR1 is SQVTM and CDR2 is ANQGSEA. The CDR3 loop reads CSVREDEQYF. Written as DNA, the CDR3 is TGCAGCGTCAGAGAGGACGAGCAGTACTTC.

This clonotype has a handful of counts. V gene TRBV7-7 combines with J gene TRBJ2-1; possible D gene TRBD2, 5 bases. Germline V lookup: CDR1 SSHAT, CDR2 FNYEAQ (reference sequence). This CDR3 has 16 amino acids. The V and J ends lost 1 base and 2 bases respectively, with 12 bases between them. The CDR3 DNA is TGTGCCAGCAGCTTAGAAGACGGGGTCGCCTACAATGAGCAGTTCTTC. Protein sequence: CASSLEDGVAYNEQFF.

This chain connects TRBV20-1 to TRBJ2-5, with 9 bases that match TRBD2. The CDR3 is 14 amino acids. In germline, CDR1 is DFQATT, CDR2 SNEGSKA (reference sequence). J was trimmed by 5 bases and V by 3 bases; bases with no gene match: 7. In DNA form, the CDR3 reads TGCAGTGCTAGTCGGCGGGGGGGCCTCGAGACCCAGTACTTC. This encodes CSASRRGGLETQYF.

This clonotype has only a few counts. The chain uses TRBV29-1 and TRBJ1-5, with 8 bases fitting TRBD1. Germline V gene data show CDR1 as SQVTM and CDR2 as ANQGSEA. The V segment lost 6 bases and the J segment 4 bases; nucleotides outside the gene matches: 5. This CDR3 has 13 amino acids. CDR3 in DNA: TGCAGCGTGGGGGACAGGCCGAATCAGCCCCAGCATTTT. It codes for CSVGDRPNQPQHF.

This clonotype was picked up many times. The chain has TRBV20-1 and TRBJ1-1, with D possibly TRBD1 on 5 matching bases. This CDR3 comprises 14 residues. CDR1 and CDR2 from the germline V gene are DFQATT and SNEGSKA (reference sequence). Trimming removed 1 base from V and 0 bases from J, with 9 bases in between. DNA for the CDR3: TGCAGTGCTAGAGGGGGGGGATTGAACACTGAAGCTTTCTTT. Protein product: CSARGGGLNTEAFF.

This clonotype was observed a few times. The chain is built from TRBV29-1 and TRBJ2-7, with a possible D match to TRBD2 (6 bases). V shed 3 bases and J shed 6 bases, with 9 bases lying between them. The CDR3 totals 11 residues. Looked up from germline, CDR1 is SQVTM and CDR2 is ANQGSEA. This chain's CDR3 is CSVERDGEQYF. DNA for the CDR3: TGCAGCGTTGAGCGGGACGGCGAGCAGTACTTC.

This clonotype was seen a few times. The CDR3 here is CASSYSGFAQTQYF. In nucleotides, the CDR3 is TGTGCCAGCAGTTACTCAGGATTTGCGCAGACCCAGTACTTC. V gene TRBV6-5 combines with J gene TRBJ2-5; D is undetermined. The CDR3 sequence is 14 residues long. Germline V gene lookup returns CDR1 MNHEY and CDR2 SVGAGI. Trimming pared 0 bases from V and 6 bases from J, leaving 11 bases between.

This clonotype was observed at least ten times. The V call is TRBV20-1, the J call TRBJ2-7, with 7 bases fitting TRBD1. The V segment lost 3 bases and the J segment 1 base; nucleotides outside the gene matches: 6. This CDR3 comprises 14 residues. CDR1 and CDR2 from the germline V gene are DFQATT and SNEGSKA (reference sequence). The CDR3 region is CSASADRSSYEQYF. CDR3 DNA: TGCAGTGCTAGTGCGGACAGGTCGTCCTACGAGCAGTACTTC.

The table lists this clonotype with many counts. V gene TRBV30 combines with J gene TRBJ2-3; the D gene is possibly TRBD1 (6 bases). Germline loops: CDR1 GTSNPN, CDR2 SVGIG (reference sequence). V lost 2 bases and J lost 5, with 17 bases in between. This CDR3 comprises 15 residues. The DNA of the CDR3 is TGTGCCTGGAGTCCCGGACAGCCAGGAGGAGATACGCAGTATTTT. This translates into CAWSPGQPGGDTQYF.

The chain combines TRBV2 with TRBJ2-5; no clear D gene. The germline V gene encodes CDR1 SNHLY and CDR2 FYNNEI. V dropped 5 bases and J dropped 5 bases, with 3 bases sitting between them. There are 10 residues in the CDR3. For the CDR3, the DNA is TGTGCCAGCAGTAGGGAGACCCAGTACTTC. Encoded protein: CASSRETQYF.

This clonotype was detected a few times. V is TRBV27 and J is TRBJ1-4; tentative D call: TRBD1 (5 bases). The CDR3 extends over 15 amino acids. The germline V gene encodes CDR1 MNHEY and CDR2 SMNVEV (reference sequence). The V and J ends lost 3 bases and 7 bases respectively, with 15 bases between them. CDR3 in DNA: TGTGCCAGCAGTTTGTCGTCAGGGTCTTCTGAAAAACTGTTTTTT. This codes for CASSLSSGSSEKLFF.